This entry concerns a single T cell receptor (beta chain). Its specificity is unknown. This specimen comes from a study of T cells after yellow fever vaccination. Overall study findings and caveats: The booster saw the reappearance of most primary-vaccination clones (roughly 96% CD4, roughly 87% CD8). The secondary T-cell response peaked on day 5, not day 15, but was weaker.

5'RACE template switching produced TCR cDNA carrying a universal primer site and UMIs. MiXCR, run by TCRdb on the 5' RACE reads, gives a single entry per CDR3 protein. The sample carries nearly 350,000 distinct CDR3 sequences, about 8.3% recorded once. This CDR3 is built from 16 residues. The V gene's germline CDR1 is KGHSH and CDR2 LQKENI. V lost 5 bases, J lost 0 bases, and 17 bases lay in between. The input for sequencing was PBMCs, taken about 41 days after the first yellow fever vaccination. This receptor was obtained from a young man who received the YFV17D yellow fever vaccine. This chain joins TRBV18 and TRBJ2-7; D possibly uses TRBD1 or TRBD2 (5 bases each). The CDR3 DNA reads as TGTGCCAGCTCAACTCAACCAACCGGGGCCTCCTACGAGCAGTACTTC. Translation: CASSTQPTGASYEQYF.